The 21 T cell receptor beta chains reported below all come from one sample, sequenced in a study of cytotoxic CD8 clonotypes in ibrutinib-treated CLL. The table came from immunoSEQ multiplex PCR; TCRdb's copy has only in-frame clones and leaves some out. The sample holds 50,000 to 65,000 clones, 57% seen once. The material sequenced was PBMCs, taken after 12 months of ibrutinib treatment. These receptor sequences come from a human donor with chronic lymphocytic leukemia.

V is TRBV5-1 and J is TRBJ2-7; D gene ambiguous. The germline CDR1 and CDR2 sequences are SGHRS and YFSETQ. The V end lost 0 bases, the J end lost 4 bases, and 11 bases lay between the germline ends. The CDR3 is made up of 14 amino acids. The CDR3 coding sequence is TGCGCCAGCAGCTTGGACGTTTTGGGGTACGAGCAGTACGTC. As protein: CASSLDVLGYEQYV.

The rearrangement links TRBV11-3 to TRBJ2-7, with TRBD2 as a possible D gene (6 bases). CDR1 SGHNT and CDR2 YENEEA come from the germline V gene. V gave up 6 bases and J gave up 3 bases, with 18 bases separating them. The CDR3 is 15 residues long. DNA for the CDR3: TGTGCCAGCAGGGCAACCGGGACTGGAATCTACGAGCAGTACTTC. Its protein is CASRATGTGIYEQYF.

This chain links TRBV15 with TRBJ1-1; 7 nucleotides align to TRBD1. The CDR3 loop spans 16 amino acids. V was clipped by 3 bases and J by 0 bases; unmatched bases: 7. Germline lookup yields CDR1 LNHNV and CDR2 YYDKDF (reference sequence). CDR3: CATSRGPGGMNTEAFF. The CDR3 nucleotides are TGTGCCACCAGCAGGGGCCCAGGGGGTATGAACACTGAAGCTTTCTTT.

This clone was recorded many times. The J gene is TRBJ2-2, the V gene TRBV30; a possible D gene is TRBD1 (5 bases). This CDR3 is 16 amino acids long. In germline, CDR1 is GTSNPN, CDR2 SVGIG (reference sequence). V was clipped by 0 bases and J by 9 bases, with 20 bases between them. CDR3 sequence reads: CAWSVPAQGARRELFF. CDR3 nucleotides: TGTGCCTGGAGTGTACCCGCGCAGGGTGCCCGAAGGGAGCTGTTTTTT.

At least ten counts were recorded for this clone. The chain combines TRBV19 with TRBJ2-1; a weak D match, TRBD2 (5 bases). With 5 bases removed from V and 4 bases from J, the gap between germline ends came to 9 bases. CDR1 and CDR2 from the germline V gene are LNHDA and SQIVND (reference sequence). The CDR3 covers 13 residues. For the CDR3, the DNA is TGTGCCAGTAGTTCTTTAGCGTACAATGAGCAGTTCTTC. Residues: CASSSLAYNEQFF.

The rearrangement uses TRBV18 and TRBJ2-1, with D possibly TRBD2 on 7 matching bases. Germline V lookup: CDR1 KGHSH, CDR2 LQKENI. The CDR3 length is 17 residues. V was cut by 1 base and J by 3 bases, with 16 bases left in between. The CDR3 is CASSPLGGGLLYNEQFF. The CDR3 DNA reads TGTGCCAGCTCACCACTAGGGGGGGGACTACTCTACAATGAGCAGTTCTTC.

CDR3 sequence (DNA): TGTGCCAGCGAACTCCGGGACAGCGTAGGCTCTGGGGCCAACGTCCTGACTTTC. Residues: CASELRDSVGSGANVLTF. This chain connects TRBV7-9 to TRBJ2-6; the match to TRBD1 covers 7 bases. V lost 8 bases to trimming and J lost 0 bases; unmatched junction nucleotides: 13. Germline-derived CDR1 and CDR2 are SEHNR and FQNEAQ (reference sequence). The CDR3 length is 18 residues.

The chain links TRBV5-1 to TRBJ1-5; 8 bases match TRBD1. V shed 1 base, J shed 5 bases, and the junction held 8 bases outside the gene matches. The CDR3 contains 16 residues. CDR1 is SGHRS and CDR2 is YFSETQ in the germline V gene. CDR3 region: CASSLQPTGADQPQHF. CDR3 DNA: TGCGCCAGCAGCTTGCAACCGACAGGGGCAGATCAGCCCCAGCATTTT.

V is TRBV6-4 and J is TRBJ2-7; 7 bases map to TRBD1. CDR1 is MRHNA and CDR2 is SNTAGT in the germline V gene. The trim removed 5 bases at V and 3 bases at J, leaving 7 bases unmatched. This CDR3 contains 14 residues. CDR3 sequence: CASSYPGQIYEQYV. CDR3 in DNA: TGTGCCAGCAGTTATCCGGGACAGATCTACGAGCAGTACGTC.

The chain is built from TRBV11-2 and TRBJ2-3; D tentatively reads TRBD1 or TRBD2 (5 bases each). This CDR3 has 14 residues. The germline V and J ends were trimmed by 3 bases and 2 bases, with 9 bases remaining between them. Germline V gives CDR1 SGHAT, CDR2 FQNNGV. As DNA, the CDR3 is TGTGCCAGCAGCTTCCGGGACGACACAGATACGCAGTATTTT. It encodes CASSFRDDTDTQYF.

The chain employs TRBV5-1 and TRBJ2-3; TRBD2 agrees at 10 bases. V dropped 8 bases and J dropped 4; count of bases not matched to a gene: 7. The CDR3 extends over 14 amino acids. Germline assignment: CDR1 SGHRS and CDR2 YFSETQ. CDR3 DNA sequence: TGCGCCAGTTCTAGCGGGGGAATTTCAGATACGCAGTATTTT. Its translation is CASSSGGISDTQYF.

The CDR3 nucleotides read TGTGCCAGTAGTATAGATTTATCGGGCTTCGGCAGGAACATCATCAATGAGCAGTTCTTC. It yields the protein CASSIDLSGFGRNIINEQFF. The V gene is TRBV19, the J gene TRBJ2-1; unclear D gene. The germline V and J ends were trimmed by 0 bases and 6 bases, with 27 bases remaining between them. The CDR3 loop spans 20 amino acids. Germline V CDR1 and CDR2: LNHDA, SQIVND (reference sequence). Variable domain in full (rest from reference TRBV19 and TRBJ2-1): DGGITQSPKYLFRKEGQNVTLSCEQNLNHDAMYWYRQDPGQGLRLIYYSQIVNDFQKGDIAEGYSVSREKKESFPLTVTSAQKNPTAFYLCASSIDLSGFGRNIINEQFFGPGTRLTVL.

This clone was seen a handful of times. The J gene is TRBJ1-2, the V gene TRBV18, with no clear D. Germline values: CDR1 KGHSH, CDR2 LQKENI. This CDR3 has 12 residues. V was shortened by 3 bases and J by 6 bases, with 8 bases between the two germline ends. CDR3 coding DNA: TGTGCCAGCTCACCCGGTCCAGATGGCTACACCTTC. Its protein product is CASSPGPDGYTF.

The chain links TRBV6-5 to TRBJ2-1; TRBD2 aligns across 14 bases. V trimming: 2 bases; J trimming: 5 bases; junction bases outside the gene matches: 2. The CDR3 sequence is 16 residues long. CDR1 and CDR2 (germline): MNHEY, SVGAGI. The CDR3 coding sequence is TGTGCCAGCAGTTACCGGACTAGCGGGAGGAACAATGAGCAGTTCTTC. Its protein is CASSYRTSGRNNEQFF.

This chain connects TRBV5-6 to TRBJ1-6; D unclear. The CDR3 has 13 residues. Trimming stripped 0 bases from V and 8 bases from J, with 6 bases between. From germline, CDR1 is SGHDT and CDR2 YYEEEE. The CDR3 DNA is TGTGCCAGCAGCTTGGGTGATGATTCACCCCTCCACTTT. The encoded protein is CASSLGDDSPLHF.

V is TRBV6-1 and J is TRBJ2-6; D unresolved. CDR3 length equals 12 residues. The V end lost 7 bases, the J end lost 2 bases, and 3 bases lay between the germline ends. Germline V gene data show CDR1 as MNHNS and CDR2 as SASEGT. CDR3 bases: TGTGCCAGCAACCCTGGGGCCAACGTCCTGACTTTC. Translation: CASNPGANVLTF.

The chain couples TRBV7-9 to TRBJ2-5; 12 nucleotides agree with TRBD2. J gave up 5 bases and V 5 bases, and 12 bases lay outside the gene matches. Germline V gene lookup returns CDR1 SEHNR and CDR2 FQNEAQ (reference sequence). This CDR3 is 17 amino acids long. The CDR3 spells CASSPGLAGPARETQYF. CDR3 DNA: TGTGCCAGCAGCCCCGGACTAGCGGGACCAGCCAGGGAGACCCAGTACTTC.

In its sample, this clone was seen a few times. The chain links TRBV19 to TRBJ1-5; the D gene is possibly TRBD1 (6 bases). The germline V gene encodes CDR1 LNHDA and CDR2 SQIVND (reference sequence). The CDR3 has 13 amino acids. Trimming left V 11 bases short and J 5 bases short, with 16 bases between. Here the CDR3 DNA reads TGTGCCGTAAGGGGGGCAGGTTATCAGCCCCAGCATTTT. Its translation is CAVRGAGYQPQHF.

This chain's CDR3 is CASSSRTGRKYGYTF. The CDR3 coding sequence is TGTGCCAGCAGTTCCCGGACAGGTCGAAAGTATGGCTACACCTTC. The rearrangement joins TRBV28 to TRBJ1-2; 7 positions agree with TRBD1. This CDR3 is 15 amino acids long. Germline V gene sequence: CDR1 MDHEN, CDR2 SYDVKM. Trimming at V came to 4 bases and at J to 5 bases, leaving 10 bases not matched to a gene.

The table lists this clone with a count of one. The chain has TRBV4-2 and TRBJ2-5; the D call may be TRBD1 or TRBD2 (5 bases each). The CDR3 has 14 residues. Germline V gene lookup returns CDR1 LGHNA and CDR2 YNFKEQ. The V gene lost 4 bases and the J gene lost 2 bases, with 11 bases spanning the gap. CDR3 coding DNA: TGTGCCAGCAGCCCGGGACGGCTTCAAGAGACCCAGTACTTC. Protein product: CASSPGRLQETQYF.

This chain joins TRBV19 and TRBJ2-7; the match to TRBD1 covers 8 bases. The CDR3 is 16 amino acids. The junction had 16 bases not matched to a gene; V was cut back by 4 bases and J by 8 bases. Per the germline V gene, CDR1 is LNHDA and CDR2 is SQIVND (reference sequence). CDR3 sequence (DNA): TGTGCCAGTAGTACCCGGACAGGGCAGACGCCCTGGAAGCAGTACTTC. It yields the protein CASSTRTGQTPWKQYF.